The rows below give T cell receptor beta chains drawn from one sample of a study of OX40 agonist ivuxolimab in advanced cancers. TCRdb's table, derived via immunoSEQ multiplex PCR, lists solely in-frame clones and lacks some. In the table there are more than 70,000 clones, about 89% of which are singletons. This sample comprised CD4+ or CD8+ T cells sorted from blood, obtained in a trial of the OX40 agonist ivuxolimab. These receptors all come from an adult with an advanced solid tumor such as melanoma, head and neck, liver or kidney cancer. CDR3s include the opening cysteine and the closing phenylalanine or tryptophan. The order of the fields is J gene, V gene, clone size, D gene, CDR3 protein, CDR3 DNA. The D gene is left open where the match is weak. Expanded clones get a size class; other rows say once, few or many, or leave the size out.

J: TRBJ2-3; V: TRBV10-1; size: -; D: TRBD2; CDR3: CASSRGLAADTQYF; DNA: TGCGCCAGCAGCCGAGGACTAGCGGCAGATACGCAGTATTTT
J: TRBJ1-5; V: TRBV5-1; size: -; D: -; CDR3: CASSLLGNQPQHF; DNA: TGCGCCAGCAGCCTCCTCGGCAATCAGCCCCAGCATTTT
J: TRBJ2-3; V: TRBV18; size: -; D: TRBD2; CDR3: CASSPLAGSRTDTQYF; DNA: TGTGCCAGCTCACCCCTAGCGGGAAGCCGCACAGATACGCAGTATTTT
J: TRBJ1-2; V: TRBV2; size: -; D: -; CDR3: CASSGLWGDYGYTF; DNA: TGTGCCAGCAGCGGATTGTGGGGCGACTATGGCTACACCTTC
J: TRBJ2-7; V: TRBV7-2; size: -; D: TRBD2; CDR3: CASSSGLAGNYEQYF; DNA: TGTGCCAGCAGCTCCGGACTAGCGGGGAACTACGAGCAGTACTTC
J: TRBJ1-4; V: TRBV4-3; size: -; D: -; CDR3: CASSQGGGQGSEKLFF; DNA: TGCGCCAGCAGCCAGGGCGGCGGGCAGGGAAGCGAAAAACTGTTTTTT
J: TRBJ1-3; V: TRBV4-1; size: -; D: -; CDR3: CASSQRGGWGSGNTIYF; DNA: TGCGCCAGCAGCCAACGGGGGGGCTGGGGCTCTGGAAACACCATATATTTT
J: TRBJ1-5; V: TRBV11-2; size: once; D: -; CDR3: CASSLGQYSNQPQHF; DNA: TGTGCCAGCAGCTTAGGGCAGTATAGCAATCAGCCCCAGCATTTT
J: TRBJ1-2; V: TRBV7-8; size: -; D: -; CDR3: CASSPQGSGYTF; DNA: TGTGCCAGCAGCCCTCAGGGAAGTGGCTACACCTTC
J: TRBJ2-2; V: TRBV29-1; size: -; D: -; CDR3: CSVERWGDRELFF; DNA: TGCAGCGTTGAGCGATGGGGGGACCGGGAGCTGTTTTTT
J: TRBJ2-3; V: TRBV5-1; size: -; D: -; CDR3: CASSGTLHTQYF; DNA: TGCGCCAGCAGTGGGACACTTCATACGCAGTATTTT
J: TRBJ2-1; V: TRBV11-2; size: -; D: TRBD2; CDR3: CASSLNSGRANEQFF; DNA: TGTGCCAGCAGCTTAAATAGCGGGAGGGCAAATGAGCAGTTCTTC
J: TRBJ1-3; V: TRBV5-6; size: -; D: -; CDR3: CASRGSGNTIYF; DNA: TGTGCCAGCAGGGGCTCTGGAAACACCATATATTTT